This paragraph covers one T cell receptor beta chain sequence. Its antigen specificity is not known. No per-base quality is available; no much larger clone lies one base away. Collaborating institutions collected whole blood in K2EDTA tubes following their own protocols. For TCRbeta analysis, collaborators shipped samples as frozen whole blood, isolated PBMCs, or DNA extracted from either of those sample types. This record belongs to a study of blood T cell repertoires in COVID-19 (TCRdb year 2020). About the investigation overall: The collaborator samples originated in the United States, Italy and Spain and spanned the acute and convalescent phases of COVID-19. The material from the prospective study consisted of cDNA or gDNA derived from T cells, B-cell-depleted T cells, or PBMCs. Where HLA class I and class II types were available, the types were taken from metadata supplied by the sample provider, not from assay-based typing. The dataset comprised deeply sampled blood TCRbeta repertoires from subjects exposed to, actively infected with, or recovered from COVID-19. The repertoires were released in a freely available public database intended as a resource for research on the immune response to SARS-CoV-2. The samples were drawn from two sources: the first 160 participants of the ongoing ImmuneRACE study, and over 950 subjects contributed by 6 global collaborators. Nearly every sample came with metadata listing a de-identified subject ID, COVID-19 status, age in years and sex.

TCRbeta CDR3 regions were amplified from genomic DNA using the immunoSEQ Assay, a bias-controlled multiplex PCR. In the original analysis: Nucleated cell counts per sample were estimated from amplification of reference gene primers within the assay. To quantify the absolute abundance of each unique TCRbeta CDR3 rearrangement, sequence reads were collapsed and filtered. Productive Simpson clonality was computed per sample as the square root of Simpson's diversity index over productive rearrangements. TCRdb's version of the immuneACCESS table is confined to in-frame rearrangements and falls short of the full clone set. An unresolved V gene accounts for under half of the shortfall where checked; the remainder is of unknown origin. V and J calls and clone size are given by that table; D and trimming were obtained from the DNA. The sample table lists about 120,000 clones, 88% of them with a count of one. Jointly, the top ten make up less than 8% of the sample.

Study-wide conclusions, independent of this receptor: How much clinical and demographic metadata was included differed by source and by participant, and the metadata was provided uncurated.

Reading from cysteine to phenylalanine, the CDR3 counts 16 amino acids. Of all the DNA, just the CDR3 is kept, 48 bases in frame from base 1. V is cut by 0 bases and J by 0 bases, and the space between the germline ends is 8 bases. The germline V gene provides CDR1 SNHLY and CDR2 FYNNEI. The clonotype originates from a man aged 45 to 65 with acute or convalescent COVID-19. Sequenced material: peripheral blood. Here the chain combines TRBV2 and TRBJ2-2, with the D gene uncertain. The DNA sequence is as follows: TGTGCCAGCAGTGAAGCGCCTACAGCGAACACCGGGGAGCTGTTTTTT. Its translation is CASSEAPTANTGELFF.